Detailed here is one TCR beta chain. Its antigen is as yet unknown. Relative to the germline gene, one junction end is altered; a read error may explain this. RNA and DNA were co-extracted from approximately 20-30 mg of unsorted bulk tissue. Patients were chronically HBV-infected and treatment-naive. This CDR3 has 20 residues. Germline V lookup: CDR1 SGHNT, CDR2 YENEEA. This sample is drawn from a study of tumor-infiltrating lymphocytes in primary liver carcinoma. Overall study results and limits: Tumor-adjacent and tumor-blood pairs shared a smaller degree of overlap than tumor region pairs. Only about 8-24% of top clones spanned all five tumor regions.

Constant-region priming of about 520 ng total RNA yielded TCR beta cDNA. A slightly modified ARM-PCR protocol with three nested multiplex PCR rounds produced these TCR beta libraries. Investigators reported that the first two PCR rounds, at about 9 cycles each, used TRBV1-TRBV30 forward primers with a C-beta reverse primer. TCRdb reprocessed the multiplex PCR reads with MiXCR, giving one entry per CDR3 protein. The sample records 90,000 to 100,000 distinct CDR3 sequences, approximately 71% being singletons. The sample taken for sequencing was liver tumor tissue from sampling region 5. Indicated subset: tumor region T5, tumor centre. The V call is TRBV11-3, the J call TRBJ2-2; either TRBD1 or TRBD2 may supply D (5 bases each). This TCR was recovered from a woman aged 60 to 75 with primary liver carcinoma and hepatitis B virus infection. This CDR3 reads CASCLDSIGIGASNTGELFF. CDR3 DNA sequence: TGTGCCAGCTGCTTAGATTCCATCGGGATAGGGGCCTCGAACACCGGGGAGCTGTTTTTT.